Shown below are 16 T cell receptor beta chains from a single sample sequenced in a study of cytomegalovirus exposure and HLA in healthy donors. This PCR relied on a set of 60 Vbeta primers and 13 Jbeta primers. TCRdb's copy holds only in-frame clones and misses some; the assay was immunoSEQ multiplex PCR. In total, the table holds about 200,000 clones. The specimen was PBMCs. Receptors were obtained from a girl aged 2 to 10 in good health and CMV-seropositive.

J is TRBJ2-7 and V is TRBV12-2; the table's D call TRBD1 went unverified against the DNA. TRBV12-2 is a pseudogene segment. CDR3 length equals 14 residues. The CDR3 region is CASLLDRVKGEQYF. CDR3 DNA: TGTGCAAGTCTCCTCGACAGGGTAAAAGGCGAGCAGTACTTC.

The rearrangement joins TRBV5-6 to TRBJ2-7, with unresolved D. Germline assignment: CDR1 SGHDT and CDR2 YYEEEE. This CDR3 contains 11 residues. V gave up 4 bases and J gave up 6 bases, with 8 bases separating them. As DNA, the CDR3 is TGTGCCAGCAGCAAGCAGGTCGAGCAGTACTTC. Residues: CASSKQVEQYF.

V and J are TRBV28 and TRBJ2-1; 9 positions agree with TRBD2. Germline assignment: CDR1 MDHEN and CDR2 SYDVKM. This CDR3 spans 15 amino acids. J lost 7 bases, V lost 3 bases, and 7 bases had no gene match. As DNA, the CDR3 is TGTGCCAGCAGTTTCTTAGCGGGAGAAGGGAATGAGCAGTTCTTC. Its protein is CASSFLAGEGNEQFF.

V and J are TRBV7-7 and TRBJ2-1; a possible D gene is TRBD2 (6 bases). Germline V CDR1 and CDR2: SSHAT, FNYEAQ (reference sequence). With 5 bases removed from V and 9 bases from J, the gap between germline ends came to 20 bases. This CDR3 spans 15 amino acids. The CDR3 here is CASSPRLDSRAEQFF. The CDR3 coding sequence is TGTGCCAGCAGCCCTAGACTAGACTCTCGGGCTGAGCAGTTCTTC.

The chain joins TRBV4-1 to TRBJ1-1, with D possibly matching TRBD1 (6 bases). CDR3 length: 16 residues. Germline V gene lookup returns CDR1 MGHRA and CDR2 YSYEKL. Trimming left V 4 bases short and J 0 bases short, with 15 bases between. CDR3 amino acids: CASSPLQGFMNTEAFF. The CDR3 DNA is TGCGCCAGCAGCCCACTCCAGGGGTTTATGAACACTGAAGCTTTCTTT.

The V call is TRBV7-6, the J call TRBJ2-7; 9 bases fit TRBD1. Germline CDR1 and CDR2: SGHVS and FNYEAQ. The CDR3 consists of 14 residues. V shed 4 bases, J shed 7 bases, and the junction held 8 bases outside the gene matches. CDR3 nucleotides: TGTGCCAGCAGCTCGGGACAGGGAGTGGGGGAGCAGTACTTC. It yields the protein CASSSGQGVGEQYF.

The rearrangement uses TRBV27 and TRBJ2-5; 7 bases align to TRBD1. Unmatched junction bases numbered 12, after V lost 5 bases and J lost 3 bases. The CDR3 spans 16 residues. Germline values: CDR1 MNHEY, CDR2 SMNVEV (reference sequence). The chain's CDR3 is CASSPPRGTGEETQYF. CDR3 nucleotides: TGTGCCAGCAGTCCCCCTAGGGGAACAGGGGAAGAGACCCAGTACTTC.

V is TRBV7-2 and J is TRBJ1-5; D gene unclear. Trimming took off 1 base at V and 4 bases at J, with 5 bases between the two ends. The germline V gene encodes CDR1 SGHTA and CDR2 FQGNSA. CDR3 length: 13 residues. The CDR3 DNA reads as TGTGCCAGCAGCTTAGACCAGAATCAGCCCCAGCATTTT. Its translation: CASSLDQNQPQHF.

The CDR3 DNA reads as TGTGCCAGCTCACCGACAGCGACCTATGGCTACACCTTC. It yields the protein CASSPTATYGYTF. V is TRBV18 and J is TRBJ1-2; tentative D call: TRBD1 (5 bases). The length of the CDR3 is 13 residues. Germline CDR1 KGHSH, CDR2 LQKENI. V gave up 3 bases and J gave up 4 bases, with 9 bases separating them.

The V and J genes are TRBV7-9 and TRBJ2-1; 9 nucleotides agree with TRBD2. The CDR3 has 16 residues. Looked up from germline, CDR1 is SEHNR and CDR2 is FQNEAQ (reference sequence). Trimming cost V 1 base and J 8 bases; bases outside gene matches: 9. The CDR3 coding sequence is TGTGCCAGCAGCTTAGAAAGTAGCGGGAGTGGCTATGAGCAGTTCTTC. Amino acid sequence: CASSLESSGSGYEQFF.

CDR3 bases: TGCAGCGTTGTTAAGGTAGCAGGGGGGAACACTGAAGCTTTCTTT. Translating it yields CSVVKVAGGNTEAFF. The gene calls are TRBV29-1 and TRBJ1-1, with 7 bases matching TRBD1. J was trimmed by 1 base and V by 4 bases; bases with no gene match: 9. Germline CDR1 SQVTM, CDR2 ANQGSEA. There are 15 residues in the CDR3.

This chain connects TRBV28 to TRBJ2-3, with D perhaps TRBD2 (7 bases). The CDR3 extends over 15 amino acids. CDR1 and CDR2 from the germline V gene are MDHEN and SYDVKM. Trimming shortened V by 3 bases and J by 2 bases, and 12 bases separated the two germline ends. CDR3 DNA sequence: TGTGCCAGCAGTTTTCTTCGGGGGGCCACAGATACGCAGTATTTT. Its translation is CASSFLRGATDTQYF.

The chain recombines TRBV14 with TRBJ2-1; a possible D gene is TRBD2 (5 bases). Germline values: CDR1 SGHDN, CDR2 FVKESK. This CDR3 comprises 16 residues. The ends were cut back, 1 base at V and 5 bases at J, with 15 bases in the middle. The CDR3 is CASSQARLAGNNEQFF. The CDR3 coding sequence is TGTGCCAGCAGCCAAGCACGGTTGGCGGGCAACAATGAGCAGTTCTTC.

This chain connects TRBV6-1 to TRBJ2-2, with 10 bases identical to TRBD2. Germline-derived CDR1 and CDR2 are MNHNS and SASEGT. CDR3 length: 15 amino acids. V was clipped by 0 bases and J by 5 bases; unmatched bases: 0. CDR3: CASSEALAGTGELFF. In DNA form, the CDR3 reads TGTGCCAGCAGTGAAGCACTAGCGGGAACCGGGGAGCTGTTTTTT.

V is TRBV15 and J is TRBJ2-3; 10 bases line up with TRBD2. V lost 2 bases, J lost 0 bases, and 8 bases stayed unmatched. CDR1 is LNHNV, CDR2 YYDKDF, per germline (reference sequence). The CDR3 is 18 residues long. The CDR3 loop is CATSRRAALAGSTDTQYF. The CDR3 DNA sequence: TGTGCCACCAGCAGAAGGGCCGCACTAGCGGGGAGCACAGATACGCAGTATTTT.

The rearrangement uses TRBV27 and TRBJ2-5; weak D call: TRBD1 (6 bases). Judging by the DNA end, TRBJ2-7 fits better; the J call may be wrong. CDR3 length: 13 residues. The germline V gene encodes CDR1 MNHEY and CDR2 SMNVEV (reference sequence). The CDR3 DNA reads TGTGCCAGCAGTTTACAACAGGGAGCCGAGCAGTACTTC. Translating gives CASSLQQGAEQYF.